One and the same sample provided the 17 T cell receptor beta chains below, sequenced in a study of blood T cell repertoires in COVID-19. The protocol was immunoSEQ multiplex PCR, while the TCRdb copy is restricted to in-frame clones and leaves out a portion. The table includes about 250,000 clones, roughly 89% detected once. Sequencing used PBMCs or T cells enriched from blood (not recorded which). These TCRs come from a woman in her twenties or thirties with acute COVID-19.

CDR3 in DNA: TGTGCCAGTAGCCCCGGGACAGGGGCTAACTATGGCTACACCTTC. Translating it yields CASSPGTGANYGYTF. V gene TRBV19 combines with J gene TRBJ1-2; 10 nucleotides line up with TRBD1. Trimming at V came to 6 bases and at J to 0 bases, leaving 4 bases not matched to a gene. The CDR3 length is 15 residues. Germline V gene sequence: CDR1 LNHDA, CDR2 SQIVND (reference sequence).

The gene calls are TRBV3-1 (or the pseudogene TRBV3-2) and TRBJ1-4; no clear D gene. Trimming pared 0 bases from V and 8 bases from J, leaving 7 bases between. Looked up from germline, CDR1 is LGHDT and CDR2 is YNNKEL (reference sequence). The CDR3 is made up of 13 amino acids. In DNA, the CDR3 is TGTGCCAGCAGCCAAGAGGGAGGGGAAAAACTGTTTTTT. Translation: CASSQEGGEKLFF.

The rearrangement links TRBV6-5 to TRBJ1-1; 11 bases line up with TRBD1. With V trimmed by 6 bases and J by 6 bases, 6 bases remained unmatched. This CDR3 is 14 amino acids long. Germline CDR1 and CDR2: MNHEY and SVGAGI. CDR3 sequence (DNA): TGTGCCAGCAGGAGGACAGGGGGCGCGGCTGAAGCTTTCTTT. This gives the protein CASRRTGGAAEAFF.

The V call is TRBV5-8, the J call TRBJ1-5; D is ambiguous. The CDR3 has 15 residues. The germline V and J ends were trimmed by 1 base and 5 bases, with 13 bases remaining between them. Looked up from germline, CDR1 is SGHTS and CDR2 is YDEGEE. The CDR3 reads CASSLSTAVYQPQHF. CDR3 nucleotides: TGTGCCAGCAGCTTGAGTACAGCGGTGTATCAGCCCCAGCATTTT. Filled out from reference TRBV5-8 and TRBJ1-5, the complete variable domain reads EAGVTQSPTHLIKTRGQQATLRCSPISGHTSVYWYQQALGLGLQFLLWYDEGEERNRGNFPPRFSGRQFPNYSSELNVNALELEDSALYLCASSLSTAVYQPQHFGDGTRLSIL.

CDR3 coding DNA: TGTGCCAGCAGGACTTTTACAAGTGAGCAGTTCTTC. Protein: CASRTFTSEQFF. J is TRBJ2-1 and V is TRBV12-3 or TRBV12-4, with D uncertain. The V gene lost 6 bases and the J gene lost 9 bases, with 12 bases spanning the gap. This CDR3 contains 12 residues.

The rearrangement uses TRBV6-5 and TRBJ1-5, with TRBD1 matching 8 bases. Germline-derived CDR1 and CDR2 are MNHEY and SVGAGI. The CDR3 has 14 residues. With 6 bases clipped from V and 6 bases from J, the junction kept 7 bases outside the gene matches. This CDR3 is CASRRQGMGQPQHF. The CDR3 nucleotides read TGTGCCAGCAGGAGACAGGGGATGGGTCAGCCCCAGCATTTT.

The chain couples TRBV18 to TRBJ2-1; tentative D call: TRBD1 (5 bases). CDR1 KGHSH and CDR2 LQKENI come from the germline V gene. The CDR3 covers 16 residues. The V end lost 2 bases, the J end lost 0 bases, and 11 bases lay between the germline ends. This chain's CDR3 is CASSPTTVSSYNEQFF. CDR3 bases: TGTGCCAGCTCACCAACGACAGTGAGCTCCTACAATGAGCAGTTCTTC. The full variable domain, with the rest looked up from reference TRBV18 and TRBJ2-1, is NAGVMQNPRHLVRRRGQEARLRCSPMKGHSHVYWYRQLPEEGLKFMVYLQKENIIDESGMPKERFSAEFPKEGPSILRIQQVVRGDSAAYFCASSPTTVSSYNEQFFGPGTRLTVL.

The rearrangement links TRBV7-2 to TRBJ2-7; the match to TRBD1 covers 10 bases. CDR3 length: 14 amino acids. V shed 4 bases, J shed 4 bases, and the junction held 4 bases outside the gene matches. The germline gives CDR1 SGHTA, CDR2 FQGNSA. CDR3 in DNA: TGTGCCAGCAGCTGGGACAGGGGATCATACGAGCAGTACTTC. The encoded protein is CASSWDRGSYEQYF.

The rearrangement uses TRBV25-1 and TRBJ2-3, with TRBD2 identical over 7 bases. This CDR3 contains 16 residues. CDR1 MGHDK and CDR2 SYGVNS come from the germline V gene. The trim removed 2 bases at V and 4 bases at J, leaving 9 bases unmatched. The CDR3 DNA reads TGTGCCAGCAGTGAAGGGGGGGGACTCGGGGCAGATACGCAGTATTTT. Residues: CASSEGGGLGADTQYF. The complete variable domain, with remaining parts taken from reference TRBV25-1 and TRBJ2-3, reads EADIYQTPRYLVIGTGKKITLECSQTMGHDKMYWYQQDPGMELHLIHYSYGVNSTEKGDLSSESTVSRIRTEHFPLTLESARPSHTSQYLCASSEGGGLGADTQYFGPGTRLTVL.

The rearrangement joins TRBV12-5 to TRBJ2-7; D is perhaps TRBD2 (7 bases). The CDR3 has 19 residues. Per the germline V gene, CDR1 is LGHNT and CDR2 is FRNRAP. V was shortened by 0 bases and J by 0 bases, with 21 bases between the two germline ends. Here the CDR3 reads CASGLVLVEGGRNSYEQYF. The CDR3 DNA reads TGTGCTAGTGGTTTGGTACTGGTAGAGGGGGGGAGAAACTCCTACGAGCAGTACTTC.

The gene calls are TRBV5-5 and TRBJ2-5; 8 positions match TRBD1. Germline V gene sequence: CDR1 SGHKS, CDR2 YYEKEE (reference sequence). The CDR3 loop spans 15 amino acids. V lost 4 bases, J lost 5 bases, and 10 bases stayed unmatched. The DNA for the CDR3 is TGTGCCAGCAGCCAAGGACAGGGTTGGGGTGAGACCCAGTACTTC. Encoded protein: CASSQGQGWGETQYF.

The chain links TRBV15 to TRBJ2-1, with D perhaps matching TRBD1 (5 bases). Trimming shortened V by 5 bases and J by 4 bases, and 15 bases separated the two germline ends. The CDR3 loop spans 15 amino acids. Looked up from germline, CDR1 is LNHNV and CDR2 is YYDKDF (reference sequence). The CDR3 DNA reads as TGTGCCACCAGCGTACGGAAAGGGGATTACAATGAGCAGTTCTTC. Protein sequence: CATSVRKGDYNEQFF. Full variable domain (remainder filled in from reference TRBV15 and TRBJ2-1): DAMVIQNPRYQVTQFGKPVTLSCSQTLNHNVMYWYQQKSSQAPKLLFHYYDKDFNNEADTPDNFQSRRPNTSFCFLDIRSPGLGDTAMYLCATSVRKGDYNEQFFGPGTRLTVL.

J is TRBJ1-1 and V is TRBV11-2, with D uncertain. V was cut by 2 bases and J by 1 base, with 8 bases left in between. This CDR3 is built from 14 residues. CDR1 is SGHAT, CDR2 FQNNGV, per germline. For the CDR3, the DNA is TGTGCCAGCAGCTTATTAGGAGGGAACACTGAAGCTTTCTTT. Its translation is CASSLLGGNTEAFF.

This chain joins TRBV7-8 and TRBJ2-3; D possibly corresponds to TRBD1 (5 bases). CDR3 length equals 15 residues. V was trimmed by 5 bases and J by 3 bases, leaving 15 bases between them. Germline CDR1 and CDR2: SGHVS and FQNEAQ. The CDR3 loop reads CASSPHEGVTDTQYF. The CDR3 nucleotides are TGTGCCAGCAGCCCTCACGAAGGGGTAACAGATACGCAGTATTTT.

This chain joins TRBV6-5 and TRBJ1-3; TRBD1 aligns across 7 bases. The trim removed 3 bases at V and 2 bases at J, leaving 1 base unmatched. The CDR3 is 14 residues long. Germline loops: CDR1 MNHEY, CDR2 SVGAGI. CDR3 in amino acids: CASSYTGAGNTIYF. The CDR3 DNA reads as TGTGCCAGCAGTTATACAGGGGCTGGAAACACCATATATTTT.

The V call is TRBV7-2, the J call TRBJ1-3, with TRBD1 matching 7 bases. Trimming cost V 5 bases and J 2 bases; bases outside gene matches: 9. The CDR3 length is 16 residues. Germline V gene data show CDR1 as SGHTA and CDR2 as FQGNSA. CDR3 in DNA: TGTGCCAGCAGCCTTGACAGGGCGATCACTGGAAACACCATATATTTT. This sequence encodes CASSLDRAITGNTIYF.

This clone has just one count. CDR3 sequence reads: CASSIARRSTDTQYF. In DNA form, the CDR3 reads TGTGCCAGTAGTATAGCGCGGCGGTCCACAGATACGCAGTATTTT. The chain employs TRBV19 and TRBJ2-3; D is ambiguous. The germline V gene encodes CDR1 LNHDA and CDR2 SQIVND (reference sequence). Trimming cost V 1 base and J 2 bases, with 10 bases left between them. This CDR3 comprises 15 residues.